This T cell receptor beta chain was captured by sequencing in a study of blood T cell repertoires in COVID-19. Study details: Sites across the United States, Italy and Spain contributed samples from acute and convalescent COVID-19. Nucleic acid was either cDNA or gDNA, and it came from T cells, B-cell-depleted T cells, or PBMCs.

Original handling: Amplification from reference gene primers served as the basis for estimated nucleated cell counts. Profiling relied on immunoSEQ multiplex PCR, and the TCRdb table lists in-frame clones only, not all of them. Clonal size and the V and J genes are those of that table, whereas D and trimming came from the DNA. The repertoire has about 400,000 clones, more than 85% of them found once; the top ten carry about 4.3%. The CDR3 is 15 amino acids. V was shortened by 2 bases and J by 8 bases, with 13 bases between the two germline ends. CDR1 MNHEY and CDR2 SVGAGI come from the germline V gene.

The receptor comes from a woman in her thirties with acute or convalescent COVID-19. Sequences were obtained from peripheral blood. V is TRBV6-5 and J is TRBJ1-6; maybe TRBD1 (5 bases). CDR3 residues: CASSYAGQGYSPLHF. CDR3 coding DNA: TGTGCCAGCAGTTACGCTGGTCAGGGTTATTCACCCCTCCACTTT.